This record concerns one T cell receptor (beta chain) sequence. Its antigen is currently unknown. The PCR ran on 60 Vbeta and 13 Jbeta primers. Libraries were prepared by immunoSEQ multiplex PCR; TCRdb keeps only in-frame clonotypes and omits some of them. The table has 90,000 to 100,000 clones, around two thirds seen once. The sample originates from a study of cytomegalovirus exposure and HLA in healthy donors. Broader study findings: In a later analysis, V- and J-gene trimming of beta chains associated with a DCLRE1C missense variant, replicated independently.

The germline V gene encodes CDR1 MNHEY and CDR2 SMNVEV (reference sequence). The CDR3 consists of 17 residues. Trimming removed 6 bases from V and 3 bases from J; junction bases left unmatched: 13. J is TRBJ2-1 and V is TRBV27, with 8 bases identical to TRBD2. Sequencing was performed on PBMCs. This clonotype originated in a male donor in good health and CMV-seronegative. In DNA form, the CDR3 reads TGTGCCAGCAGATACCGCCTAGCGGGCGGGTTCTACAATGAGCAGTTCTTC. Its protein is CASRYRLAGGFYNEQFF.